This T cell receptor (beta chain) was profiled in a study of tissue T cells after allogeneic stem cell transplantation. The assay was immunoSEQ multiplex PCR, and TCRdb's table has in-frame clones only and misses some. The sample holds 10,000 or so clones, roughly three fifths seen once. CDR3 length: 13 amino acids. Germline lookup yields CDR1 SGHRS and CDR2 YFSETQ. V was shortened by 1 base and J by 6 bases, with 11 bases between the two germline ends. This sample comprised tissue from the ileum, obtained at autopsy. This sequence originates from a woman aged 18 to 55 with breast cancer. This sequence joins TRBV5-1 and TRBJ2-7; no firm D call. Here the CDR3 reads CASSLSLPIEQYF. The CDR3 nucleotides read TGCGCCAGCAGCTTGAGCCTCCCCATCGAGCAGTACTTC.